This TCR beta chain derives from a study of cytomegalovirus exposure and HLA in healthy donors. Regarding this clone: Its target is unknown.

Study outcomes and limitations: Across all donors, roughly uniform sequencing depth was an assumption of the presence/absence analyses. A later analysis reportedly found fewer N-insertions in an Asian-associated ancestry cluster than the roughly 680-donor mean. Donor immune exposure was known only as CMV serostatus. Later, an analysis showed that TCR beta chains associated with HLA were more clonally expanded than others that were equally common.

The junction had 7 bases not matched to a gene; V was cut back by 1 base and J by 5 bases. Germline V lookup: CDR1 MGHRA, CDR2 YSYEKL. The CDR3 totals 17 residues. The PCR ran on 60 Vbeta and 13 Jbeta primers. Measured with immunoSEQ multiplex PCR; TCRdb has only the in-frame clones, and not every one. The profile shows over 100,000 clones, around 60% of them singletons. The chain couples TRBV4-1 to TRBJ2-2; 10 nucleotides align to TRBD2. The sequence was obtained from a man aged 35 to 55 in good health and CMV-seropositive. The specimen was PBMCs. Here the CDR3 reads CASSQVLAGVKTGELFF. The DNA of the CDR3 is TGCGCCAGCAGCCAAGTTCTAGCGGGAGTAAAGACCGGGGAGCTGTTTTTT.